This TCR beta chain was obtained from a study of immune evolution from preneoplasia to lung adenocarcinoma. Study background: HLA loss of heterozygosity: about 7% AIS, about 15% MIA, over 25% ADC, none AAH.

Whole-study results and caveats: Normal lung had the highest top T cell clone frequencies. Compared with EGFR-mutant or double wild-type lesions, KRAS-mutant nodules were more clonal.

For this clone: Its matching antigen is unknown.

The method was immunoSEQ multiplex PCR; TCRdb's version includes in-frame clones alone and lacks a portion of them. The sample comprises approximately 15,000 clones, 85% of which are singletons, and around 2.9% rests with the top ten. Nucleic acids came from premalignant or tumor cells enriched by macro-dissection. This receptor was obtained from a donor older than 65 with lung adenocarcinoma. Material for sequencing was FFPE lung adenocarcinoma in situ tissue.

CDR3 in amino acids: CASRPGLAGVGDTQYF. As DNA, the CDR3 is TGCGCCAGCCGTCCGGGACTAGCGGGAGTTGGAGATACGCAGTATTTT. The chain employs TRBV4-3 and TRBJ2-3; 14 bases fit TRBD2. J gave up 5 bases and V 8 bases, and 9 bases lay outside the gene matches. In germline, CDR1 is LGHNA, CDR2 YSLEER. CDR3 length: 16 residues.